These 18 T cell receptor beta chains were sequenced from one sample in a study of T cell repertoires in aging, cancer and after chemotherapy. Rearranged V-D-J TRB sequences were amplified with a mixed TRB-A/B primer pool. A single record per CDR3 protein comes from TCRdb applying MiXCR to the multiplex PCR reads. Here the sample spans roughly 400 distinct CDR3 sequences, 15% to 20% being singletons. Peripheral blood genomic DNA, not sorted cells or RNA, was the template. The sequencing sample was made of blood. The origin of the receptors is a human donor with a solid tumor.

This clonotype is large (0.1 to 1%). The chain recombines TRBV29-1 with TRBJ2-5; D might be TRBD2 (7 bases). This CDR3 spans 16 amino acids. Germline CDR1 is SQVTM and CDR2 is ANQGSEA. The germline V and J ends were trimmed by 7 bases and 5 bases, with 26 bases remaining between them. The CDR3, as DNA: TGCAGCGCAAAGGGGGGGGTCCGGGGTCCAAAGGAGACCCAGTACTTC. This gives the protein CSAKGGVRGPKETQYF.

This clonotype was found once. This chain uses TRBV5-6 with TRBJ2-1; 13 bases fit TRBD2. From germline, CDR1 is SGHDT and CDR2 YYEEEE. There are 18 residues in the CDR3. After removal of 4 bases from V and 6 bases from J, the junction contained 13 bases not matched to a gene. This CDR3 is CASSSRSLTSGGTNEQFF. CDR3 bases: TGTGCCAGCAGCAGTCGGTCTCTGACTAGCGGGGGGACCAATGAGCAGTTCTTC. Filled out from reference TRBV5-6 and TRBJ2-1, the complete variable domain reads DAGVTQSPTHLIKTRGQQVTLRCSPKSGHDTVSWYQQALGQGPQFIFQYYEEEERQRGNFPDRFSGHQFPNYSSELNVNALLLGDSALYLCASSSRSLTSGGTNEQFFGPGTRLTVL.

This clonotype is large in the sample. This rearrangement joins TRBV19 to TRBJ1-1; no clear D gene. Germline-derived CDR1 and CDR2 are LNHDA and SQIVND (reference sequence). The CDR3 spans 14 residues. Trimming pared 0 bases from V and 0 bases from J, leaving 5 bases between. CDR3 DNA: TGTGCCAGTAGTATAGAGCTATTGAACACTGAAGCTTTCTTT. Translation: CASSIELLNTEAFF.

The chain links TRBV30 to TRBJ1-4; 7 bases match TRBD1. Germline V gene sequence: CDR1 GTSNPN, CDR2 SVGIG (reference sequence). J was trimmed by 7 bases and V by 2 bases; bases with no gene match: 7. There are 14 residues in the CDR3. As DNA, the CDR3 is TGTGCCTGGAGTATAACAGGGGCGGTTGAAAAACTGTTTTTT. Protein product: CAWSITGAVEKLFF.

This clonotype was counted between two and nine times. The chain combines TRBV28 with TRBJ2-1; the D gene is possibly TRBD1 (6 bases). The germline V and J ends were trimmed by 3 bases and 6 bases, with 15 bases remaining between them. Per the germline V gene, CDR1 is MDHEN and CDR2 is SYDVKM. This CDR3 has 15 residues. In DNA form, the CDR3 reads TGTGCCAGCAGTTTCACAGGGCTTGCCGCCAATGAGCAGTTCTTC. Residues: CASSFTGLAANEQFF.

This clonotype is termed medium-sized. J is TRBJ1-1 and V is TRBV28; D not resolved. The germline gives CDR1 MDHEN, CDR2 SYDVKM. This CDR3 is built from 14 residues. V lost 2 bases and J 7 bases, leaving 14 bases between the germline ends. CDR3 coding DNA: TGTGCCAGCAGTTTAACGTCGGCCGCGGGTGAAGCTTTCTTT. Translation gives CASSLTSAAGEAFF.

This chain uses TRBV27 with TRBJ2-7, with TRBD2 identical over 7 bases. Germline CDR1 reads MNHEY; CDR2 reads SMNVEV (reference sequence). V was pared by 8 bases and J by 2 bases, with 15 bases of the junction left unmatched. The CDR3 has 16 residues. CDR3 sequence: CASFSAASGQTYEQYF. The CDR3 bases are TGTGCCAGCTTCTCGGCCGCTAGCGGACAAACCTACGAGCAGTACTTC.

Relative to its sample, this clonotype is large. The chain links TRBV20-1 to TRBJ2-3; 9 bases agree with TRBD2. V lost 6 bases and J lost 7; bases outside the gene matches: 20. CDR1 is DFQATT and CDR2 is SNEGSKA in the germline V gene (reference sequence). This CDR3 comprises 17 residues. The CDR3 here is CSAPGMGLAGLRNTQYF. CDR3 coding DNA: TGCAGTGCGCCGGGGATGGGGCTAGCGGGACTTCGAAATACGCAGTATTTT.

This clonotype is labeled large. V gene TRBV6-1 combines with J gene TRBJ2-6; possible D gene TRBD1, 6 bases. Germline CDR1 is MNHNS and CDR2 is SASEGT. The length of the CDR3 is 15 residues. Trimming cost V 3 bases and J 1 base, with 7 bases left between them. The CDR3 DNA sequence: TGTGCCAGCAGTGAGCAGGGGTCTGGGGCCAACGTCCTGACTTTC. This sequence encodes CASSEQGSGANVLTF.

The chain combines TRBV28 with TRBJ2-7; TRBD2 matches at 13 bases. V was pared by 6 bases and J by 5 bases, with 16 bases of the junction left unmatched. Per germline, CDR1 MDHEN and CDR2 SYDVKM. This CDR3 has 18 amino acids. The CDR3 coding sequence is TGTGCCAGCAGGGGGGGGACTAGCGGGACGAGGAGGACTAACGAGCAGTACTTC. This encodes CASRGGTSGTRRTNEQYF.

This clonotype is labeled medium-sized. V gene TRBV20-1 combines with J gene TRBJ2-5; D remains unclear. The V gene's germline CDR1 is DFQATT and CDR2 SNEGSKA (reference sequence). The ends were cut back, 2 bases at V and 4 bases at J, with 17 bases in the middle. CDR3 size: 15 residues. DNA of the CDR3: TGCAGTGCTAGAACGACCCCTGACCCCCGAGAGACCCAGTACTTC. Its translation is CSARTTPDPRETQYF.

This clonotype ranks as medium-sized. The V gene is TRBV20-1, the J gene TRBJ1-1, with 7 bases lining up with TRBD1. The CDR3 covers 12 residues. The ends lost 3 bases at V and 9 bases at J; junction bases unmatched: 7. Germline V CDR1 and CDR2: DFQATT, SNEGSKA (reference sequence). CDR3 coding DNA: TGCAGTGCTAGCGTCAGGGGGTTTAAAGCTTTCTTT. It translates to CSASVRGFKAFF.

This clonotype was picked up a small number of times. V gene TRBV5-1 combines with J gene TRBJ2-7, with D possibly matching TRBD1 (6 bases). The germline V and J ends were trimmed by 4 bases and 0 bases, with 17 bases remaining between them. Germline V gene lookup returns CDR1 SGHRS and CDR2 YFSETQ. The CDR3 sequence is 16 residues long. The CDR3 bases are TGCGCCAGCAGCCCCCGGACAGCCGTCAACTCCTACGAGCAGTACTTC. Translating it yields CASSPRTAVNSYEQYF.

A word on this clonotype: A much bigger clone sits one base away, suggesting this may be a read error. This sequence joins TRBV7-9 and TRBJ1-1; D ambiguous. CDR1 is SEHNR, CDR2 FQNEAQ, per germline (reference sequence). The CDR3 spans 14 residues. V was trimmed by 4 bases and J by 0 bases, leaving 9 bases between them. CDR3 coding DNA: TGTGCCAGCAGCTCGCCGGGAGTGAACACTGAAGCTTTCTTT. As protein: CASSSPGVNTEAFF.

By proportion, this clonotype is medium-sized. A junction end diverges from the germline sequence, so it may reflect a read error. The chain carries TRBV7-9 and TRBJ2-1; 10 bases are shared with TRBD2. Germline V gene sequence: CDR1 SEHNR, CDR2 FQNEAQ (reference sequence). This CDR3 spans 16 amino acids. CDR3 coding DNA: TGTGCCAGCACCTTAACAGCCGGGACTAGCGCGAATGAGCAGTTCTTC. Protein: CASTLTAGTSANEQFF.

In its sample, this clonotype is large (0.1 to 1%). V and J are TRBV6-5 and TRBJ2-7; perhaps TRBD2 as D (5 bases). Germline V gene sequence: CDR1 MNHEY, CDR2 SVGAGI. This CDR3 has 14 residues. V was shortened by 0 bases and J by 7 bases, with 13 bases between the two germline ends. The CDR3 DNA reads TGTGCCAGCAGTTACTCGAAGTCTAGCTGGGAGCAGTACTTC. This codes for CASSYSKSSWEQYF.

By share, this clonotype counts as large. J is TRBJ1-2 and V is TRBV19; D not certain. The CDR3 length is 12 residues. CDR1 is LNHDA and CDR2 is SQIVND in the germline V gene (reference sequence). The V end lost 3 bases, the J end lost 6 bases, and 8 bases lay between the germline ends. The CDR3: CASSIRADGYTF. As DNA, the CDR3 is TGTGCCAGTAGTATTAGGGCGGATGGCTACACCTTC.

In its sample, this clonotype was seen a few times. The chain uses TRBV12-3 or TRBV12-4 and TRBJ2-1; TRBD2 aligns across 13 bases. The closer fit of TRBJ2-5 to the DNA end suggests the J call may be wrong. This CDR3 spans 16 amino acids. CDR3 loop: CASSLGGLAGVETQYF. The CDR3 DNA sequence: TGTGCCAGCAGTTTGGGCGGACTAGCGGGAGTAGAGACCCAGTACTTC.